These 10 T cell receptor beta chains originate from one sample sequenced in a study of shared clonotypes between healthy human individuals. The repertoire was sequenced with immunoSEQ multiplex PCR; TCRdb's copy has only in-frame clones and lacks some. This table has around 690,000 clones, around 90% appearing once. The source material was memory CD8+ T cells from PBMCs. Subset here: CD45RO+ cells pooled with CCR7-negative TemRA cells. The receptors originated from a man between 18 and 29 years old in good health. Some clones in this sample may be carry-over from other donors' samples.

This chain connects TRBV27 to TRBJ1-3; tentative D call: TRBD1 (5 bases). Germline values: CDR1 MNHEY, CDR2 SMNVEV (reference sequence). V lost 6 bases, J lost 0 bases, and 12 bases lay in between. This CDR3 contains 15 residues. The CDR3 protein is CASRSRVSSGNTIYF. CDR3 sequence (DNA): TGTGCCAGCAGGTCCAGGGTAAGCTCTGGAAACACCATATATTTT.

The CDR3 nucleotides are TGTGCCAGTAGTCCAGGGAATCAGCCCCAGCATTTT. Translated, it gives CASSPGNQPQHF. This chain uses TRBV19 with TRBJ1-5; tentatively, D is TRBD1 (5 bases). The length of the CDR3 is 12 residues. Germline CDR1 LNHDA, CDR2 SQIVND (reference sequence). Trimming shortened V by 5 bases and J by 4 bases, and 6 bases separated the two germline ends.

The chain carries TRBV27 and TRBJ1-1; D gene unclear. CDR3 length equals 13 residues. Germline V gene lookup returns CDR1 MNHEY and CDR2 SMNVEV (reference sequence). V gave up 5 bases and J gave up 4 bases, with 11 bases separating them. The CDR3 region has the DNA TGTGCCAGCAGTCTGGGGTGGACCACTGAAGCTTTCTTT. Translation: CASSLGWTTEAFF.

CDR3 amino acids: CASTAGGSGNTIYF. The CDR3 DNA is TGTGCCAGCACCGCGGGGGGGTCTGGAAACACCATATATTTT. V is TRBV5-6 and J is TRBJ1-3, with D possibly matching TRBD1 (5 bases). The V gene lost 6 bases and the J gene lost 1 base, with 11 bases spanning the gap. Germline CDR1 is SGHDT and CDR2 is YYEEEE. The CDR3 consists of 14 residues. The full variable domain, completed using reference TRBV5-6 and TRBJ1-3, is DAGVTQSPTHLIKTRGQQVTLRCSPKSGHDTVSWYQQALGQGPQFIFQYYEEEERQRGNFPDRFSGHQFPNYSSELNVNALLLGDSALYLCASTAGGSGNTIYFGEGSWLTVV.

The chain combines TRBV7-9 with TRBJ2-7; unclear D gene. Trimming took 5 bases from V and 4 from J, leaving 9 bases between them. The CDR3 totals 12 residues. Germline V gene lookup returns CDR1 SEHNR and CDR2 FQNEAQ (reference sequence). The CDR3, as DNA: TGTGCCAGCAGCGCAACGCGATACGAGCAGTACTTC. Its protein is CASSATRYEQYF.

V gene TRBV6-5 combines with J gene TRBJ1-2; D not resolved. Germline V CDR1 and CDR2: MNHEY, SVGAGI. The V and J ends lost 0 bases and 4 bases respectively, with 6 bases between them. The CDR3 is 13 amino acids. CDR3 protein: CASSYSAVYGYTF. In DNA form, the CDR3 reads TGTGCCAGCAGTTACTCTGCAGTCTATGGCTACACCTTC.

In the case of this clone: A read error may account for a junction end that differs from germline. V and J are TRBV7-8 and TRBJ2-1, with D tentatively TRBD2 (6 bases). The CDR3 length is 18 residues. CDR1 and CDR2 from the germline V gene are SGHVS and FQNEAQ. The CDR3 protein is CASSLASFYSSSYNEQFF. CDR3 in DNA: TGTGCCAGCAGCCTAGCGTCATTCTACTCCTCCTCCTACAATGAGCAGTTCTTC.

This sequence joins TRBV28 and TRBJ1-3, with D hard to call. The CDR3 runs to 15 residues. CDR1 is MDHEN and CDR2 is SYDVKM in the germline V gene. Trimming pared 6 bases from V and 2 bases from J, leaving 14 bases between. The CDR3 sequence is CASSFPEGTGNTIYF. CDR3 coding DNA: TGTGCCAGCAGCTTCCCCGAGGGAACTGGAAACACCATATATTTT.

In the case of this clone: A far larger clone is one nucleotide away, so this likely arose from a read error. The same CDR3 also results from other DNA sequences found in this sample. The chain employs TRBV7-3 and TRBJ2-1; the match to TRBD2 covers 10 bases. CDR3 length: 15 residues. CDR1 SGHTA and CDR2 FQGTGA come from the germline V gene. CDR3 in DNA: TGTGCCAGCAGTTTAAGCGGGAGGGCCCTCAATGAGCAGTTCTTC. It codes for CASSLSGRALNEQFF.

DNA for the CDR3: TGCGCCAGCAGCTTGGCGCTGGACTCAGGCCATGAGCAGTTCTTC. It yields the protein CASSLALDSGHEQFF. The rearrangement links TRBV5-1 to TRBJ2-1, with D possibly matching TRBD2 (5 bases). CDR3 length equals 15 residues. Trimming took off 0 bases at V and 8 bases at J, with 15 bases between the two ends. CDR1 is SGHRS and CDR2 is YFSETQ in the germline V gene.